This is a list of T cell receptor beta chains from one sample in a study of cytomegalovirus exposure and HLA in healthy donors. Assay: immunoSEQ multiplex PCR; the TCRdb copy retains only in-frame clones and omits some. The data show about 160,000 clones, 70% to 80% seen once. Source material: PBMCs. The receptor set was obtained from a man aged 35 to 55 in good health and CMV-seronegative. CDR3s include the opening cysteine and the closing phenylalanine or tryptophan. A D gene is named only where the DNA matches it firmly. Only some rows state a clone size, as once, few, many or a class for expanded clones.

CDR3nt: TGTGCCGCATCCCGAGCTAGCGAAACCTACAATGAGCAGTTCTTC
CDR3aa: CAASRASETYNEQFF
abundance: .
d_gene: .
v_gene: TRBV10-3
j_gene: TRBJ2-1

CDR3nt: TGTGCCAGCAGTGGGAACAGGGGGTCCAACGAGCAGTACTTC
CDR3aa: CASSGNRGSNEQYF
abundance: .
d_gene: TRBD1
v_gene: TRBV27
j_gene: TRBJ2-7

CDR3nt: TGTGCCAGTAGGGAGACTAGCGGGGGTAGCACAGATACGCAGTATTTT
CDR3aa: CASRETSGGSTDTQYF
abundance: once
d_gene: TRBD2
v_gene: TRBV19
j_gene: TRBJ2-3

CDR3nt: TGTGCCAGCAGCGGGGGGGCCTACGAGCAGTACTTC
CDR3aa: CASSGGAYEQYF
abundance: many
d_gene: TRBD2
v_gene: TRBV11-2
j_gene: TRBJ2-7

CDR3nt: TGTGCCAGAAGCTTCCCTCCGACCGGGACACCCATCGACTACGAGCAGTACTTC
CDR3aa: CARSFPPTGTPIDYEQYF
abundance: few
d_gene: .
v_gene: TRBV7-5
j_gene: TRBJ2-7

CDR3nt: TGTGCCAGCAGTCGGAGGGACGCCACAGATACGCAGTATTTT
CDR3aa: CASSRRDATDTQYF
abundance: .
d_gene: .
v_gene: TRBV27
j_gene: TRBJ2-3

CDR3nt: TGTGCCAGCAGCTTGCCGGACAGGGGAGGCACCTTC
CDR3aa: CASSLPDRGGTF
abundance: .
d_gene: TRBD1
v_gene: TRBV5-6
j_gene: TRBJ1-2

CDR3nt: TGTGCCAGCAGCCAAGGGACAGCTAATTCACCCCTCCACTTT
CDR3aa: CASSQGTANSPLHF
abundance: few
d_gene: TRBD1
v_gene: TRBV7-2
j_gene: TRBJ1-6

CDR3nt: TGTGCCAGCAAACCAAGGGCCACAGGGGGGGGCGCCGGGGAGCTGTTTTTT
CDR3aa: CASKPRATGGGAGELFF
abundance: .
d_gene: .
v_gene: TRBV7-2
j_gene: TRBJ2-2

CDR3nt: TGCGCCAGCAGATACGGGGTGAACACTGAAGCTTTCTTT
CDR3aa: CASRYGVNTEAFF
abundance: .
d_gene: .
v_gene: TRBV5-1
j_gene: TRBJ1-1

CDR3nt: TGTGCCAGCAGTCTGACTAGCGGGGGGGCCAATGAGCAGTTCTTC
CDR3aa: CASSLTSGGANEQFF
abundance: .
d_gene: TRBD2
v_gene: TRBV6-5
j_gene: TRBJ2-1

CDR3nt: TGTGCCAGCAGCTTAGGCCCGAGAGATACGCAGTATTTT
CDR3aa: CASSLGPRDTQYF
abundance: .
d_gene: .
v_gene: TRBV7-2
j_gene: TRBJ2-3

CDR3nt: TGTGCCAGCAGTTCAGGGATCAATGAGCAGTTCTTC
CDR3aa: CASSSGINEQFF
abundance: .
d_gene: .
v_gene: TRBV6-5
j_gene: TRBJ2-1

CDR3nt: TGTGCCAGCAGCTTAGTGACAGCTAGCACAGATACGCAGTATTTT
CDR3aa: CASSLVTASTDTQYF
abundance: .
d_gene: .
v_gene: TRBV11-2
j_gene: TRBJ2-3

CDR3nt: TGTGCCAGCAGCTTGGACACAATGAACACTGAAGCTTTCTTT
CDR3aa: CASSLDTMNTEAFF
abundance: .
d_gene: .
v_gene: TRBV7-9
j_gene: TRBJ1-1

CDR3nt: TGTGCCAGCAGCAAGGCCCGGGGGGGAGAGACCCAGTACTTC
CDR3aa: CASSKARGGETQYF
abundance: .
d_gene: TRBD2
v_gene: TRBV7-9
j_gene: TRBJ2-5

CDR3nt: TGTGCCAGCAGTTACGAGGCGGCTGGCGGCTACGAGCAGTACTTC
CDR3aa: CASSYEAAGGYEQYF
abundance: once
d_gene: .
v_gene: TRBV6-5
j_gene: TRBJ2-7

CDR3nt: TGCGCCAGCAGCTATGACAGGGGTGGCTACACCTTC
CDR3aa: CASSYDRGGYTF
abundance: .
d_gene: TRBD1
v_gene: TRBV5-1
j_gene: TRBJ1-2

CDR3nt: TGTGCCAGCAGCCCGGGACAGGGAGGAACTGAAGCTTTCTTT
CDR3aa: CASSPGQGGTEAFF
abundance: few
d_gene: TRBD1
v_gene: TRBV5-4
j_gene: TRBJ1-1

CDR3nt: TGTGCCACCGGGACATCGCCTGGAAACACCATATATTTT
CDR3aa: CATGTSPGNTIYF
abundance: .
d_gene: .
v_gene: TRBV15
j_gene: TRBJ1-3

CDR3nt: TGTGCCAGCAGCCAAGAAACAGGGAACACTGAAGCTTTCTTT
CDR3aa: CASSQETGNTEAFF
abundance: few
d_gene: .
v_gene: TRBV14
j_gene: TRBJ1-1

CDR3nt: TGTGCCAGCAGCATCCAATGGACTAGCGGGGTTGAGACCCAGTACTTC
CDR3aa: CASSIQWTSGVETQYF
abundance: once
d_gene: TRBD2
v_gene: TRBV7-3
j_gene: TRBJ2-5

CDR3nt: TGTGCCAGCAGTGAAGGTCCTAGGGGTGGCTACACCTTC
CDR3aa: CASSEGPRGGYTF
abundance: .
d_gene: .
v_gene: TRBV6-1
j_gene: TRBJ1-2

CDR3nt: TGTGCCAGCAGCCGAGGACAGGGTCGGGGGGAGCTGTTTTTT
CDR3aa: CASSRGQGRGELFF
abundance: .
d_gene: TRBD1
v_gene: TRBV7-3
j_gene: TRBJ2-2

CDR3nt: TGTGCCAGCAGCCCTGGGGTCTCGATGGACAGGAAGACCCAGTACTTC
CDR3aa: CASSPGVSMDRKTQYF
abundance: .
d_gene: TRBD1
v_gene: TRBV9
j_gene: TRBJ2-5

CDR3nt: TGTGCCAGCAGCCAAGATCGGGCAGGGGGCGGTGAAAAACTGTTTTTT
CDR3aa: CASSQDRAGGGEKLFF
abundance: few
d_gene: TRBD1
v_gene: TRBV4-2
j_gene: TRBJ1-4

CDR3nt: TGTGCCAGCACCTCAGCAGCGGAGGGATACAATGAGCAGTTCTTC
CDR3aa: CASTSAAEGYNEQFF
abundance: many
d_gene: .
v_gene: TRBV28
j_gene: TRBJ2-1

CDR3nt: TGTGCCAGTAGTTCCGCCGGGGGGGGTTATGAGCAGTTCTTC
CDR3aa: CASSSAGGGYEQFF
abundance: .
d_gene: TRBD2
v_gene: TRBV19
j_gene: TRBJ2-1

CDR3nt: TGTGCCAGCAGGGTGGGAGCTCCGGGGGAGCTGTTTTTT
CDR3aa: CASRVGAPGELFF
abundance: .
d_gene: .
v_gene: TRBV6-5
j_gene: TRBJ2-2

CDR3nt: TGTGCCAGCAGCCCTTTGGACAGTTACAATGAGCAGTTCTTC
CDR3aa: CASSPLDSYNEQFF
abundance: .
d_gene: .
v_gene: TRBV6-6
j_gene: TRBJ2-1

CDR3nt: TGTGCCAGCAGTGACGGGCATGGAAGCACTGAAGCTTTCTTT
CDR3aa: CASSDGHGSTEAFF
abundance: .
d_gene: .
v_gene: TRBV6-4
j_gene: TRBJ1-1

CDR3nt: TGTGCCAGTAGTATAGCATTTGAGCAGTTCTTC
CDR3aa: CASSIAFEQFF
abundance: .
d_gene: .
v_gene: TRBV19
j_gene: TRBJ2-1

CDR3nt: TGCAGCGTAAAGGCAGCGGGGACCGGGGAGCTGTTTTTT
CDR3aa: CSVKAAGTGELFF
abundance: .
d_gene: TRBD2
v_gene: TRBV29-1
j_gene: TRBJ2-2

CDR3nt: TGTGCCAGCAGTGAGGGAGGGGTAGGGGGTCAGCCCCAGCATTTT
CDR3aa: CASSEGGVGGQPQHF
abundance: .
d_gene: .
v_gene: TRBV6-1
j_gene: TRBJ1-5

CDR3nt: TGCGCCAGCTCCAAGGGGTACAATCAGCCCCAGCATTTT
CDR3aa: CASSKGYNQPQHF
abundance: once
d_gene: .
v_gene: TRBV5-1
j_gene: TRBJ1-5

CDR3nt: TGTGCCAGCAGTTACAGGGGGACAGCCCCATGGGGCTACACCTTC
CDR3aa: CASSYRGTAPWGYTF
abundance: .
d_gene: TRBD1
v_gene: TRBV6-6
j_gene: TRBJ1-2

CDR3nt: TGTGCCAGTAGAGGGGGAAATTCACCCCTCCACTTT
CDR3aa: CASRGGNSPLHF
abundance: .
d_gene: .
v_gene: TRBV19
j_gene: TRBJ1-6

CDR3nt: TGTGCCAGCAGTTTATCAAGGGGCAATGAGCAGTTCTTC
CDR3aa: CASSLSRGNEQFF
abundance: .
d_gene: .
v_gene: TRBV27
j_gene: TRBJ2-1

CDR3nt: TGTGCCAGCAGTGAATCGGCGGGAGCACAAGAGACCCAGTACTTC
CDR3aa: CASSESAGAQETQYF
abundance: .
d_gene: TRBD2
v_gene: TRBV6-1
j_gene: TRBJ2-5

CDR3nt: TGTGCCAGCAGCTTTTATTCGGCGGGGGGGCCTAGCGGGGAGCTGTTTTTT
CDR3aa: CASSFYSAGGPSGELFF
abundance: .
d_gene: TRBD2
v_gene: TRBV5-6
j_gene: TRBJ2-2

CDR3nt: TGTGCCAGCAGTTACCCAGGGAACACTGAAGCTTTCTTT
CDR3aa: CASSYPGNTEAFF
abundance: few
d_gene: .
v_gene: TRBV6-5
j_gene: TRBJ1-1

CDR3nt: TGTGCCAGCAGCGCTCACCGGGACAGGGGTAATCAGCCCCAGCATTTT
CDR3aa: CASSAHRDRGNQPQHF
abundance: .
d_gene: TRBD1
v_gene: TRBV5-8
j_gene: TRBJ1-5

CDR3nt: TGTGCCATCAGTGAGTCTGGCAGAGGGTTGATTGACACAGATACGCAGTATTTT
CDR3aa: CAISESGRGLIDTDTQYF
abundance: .
d_gene: .
v_gene: TRBV10-3
j_gene: TRBJ2-3

CDR3nt: TGTGCCAGCAGCACCCAGGGACAGAGTAATGAAAAACTGTTTTTT
CDR3aa: CASSTQGQSNEKLFF
abundance: .
d_gene: TRBD1
v_gene: TRBV5-4
j_gene: TRBJ1-4

CDR3nt: TGTGCCAGCAGCTCACTAGCGGGGGGAATAGATACGCAGTATTTT
CDR3aa: CASSSLAGGIDTQYF
abundance: .
d_gene: TRBD2
v_gene: TRBV5-4
j_gene: TRBJ2-3

CDR3nt: TGTGCCAGCAGCTCCTACAGGGTTGGAAACACCATATATTTT
CDR3aa: CASSSYRVGNTIYF
abundance: .
d_gene: .
v_gene: TRBV7-2
j_gene: TRBJ1-3

CDR3nt: TGCGCCAGCAGAACGGACCTCGACAGTCTCTCCTACGAGCAGTACTTC
CDR3aa: CASRTDLDSLSYEQYF
abundance: .
d_gene: .
v_gene: TRBV5-1
j_gene: TRBJ2-7